A single TCR beta chain is shown here with its context. This clone's antigen is unknown. This may be a read error: a much more frequent sequence differs by one nucleotide. The library was made by PCR. The reads were generated on a NextSeq 500. Bulk TCR libraries were made following a previously described method, with the TCR primers given in Table S5. Total RNA was purified with the Qiagen AllPrep DNA/RNA kit. Reads from multiple sequencing runs of the same library were pooled before analysis. Per the original workflow: Reads were retained only if their TCR constant sequence matched exactly, and those retained reads were trimmed to 150 nt and grouped according to their 12-nt molecular barcodes. Reads in each barcode group were sub-clustered using a 15% Levenshtein threshold, and a quality-weighted consensus sequence was built for each RNA molecule. Non-functional sequences were discarded, and so were lower-count sequences lying one edit away from another sequence. Based on a fit of two negative binomial distributions, barcode sub-clusters having less than 20% of the maximum read count were discarded. TCRdb reprocessing: public reads trimmed at Q25 with fastp, clones called with MiXCR, in-frame beta chains kept. Rows with a matching CDR3 protein are joined into one entry that keeps the most common DNA and genes. These V and J calls are TCRdb output, not the study's own analysis. The sample data list about 86,000 distinct CDR3 sequences, and more than 20% of these were observed just once. The ten largest make up approximately 0.8% of the sample.

The source of the sample is a study of molecular identifiers for immune sequencing clone quantification listed by TCRdb under 2018. Context from the whole study: For a replicate experiment, RNA from approximately 20,000 or 100,000 naive CD8 T cells was divided into five aliquots, of which four were sequenced. This methods study benchmarked molecular-identifier clustering-based TCR repertoire sequencing (MIDCIRS) and TCR RNA copy counting, using CD8 T cells to do so.

The paper as a whole reports these results and caveats: When barcode sub-clustering was left out, chimeric consensus sequences inflated TCR diversity, with chimeras reaching as high as 47%. Naive libraries contained spiked-in Jurkat TCR RNA (more than nine copies' worth), which is not part of the donor repertoire. Modeling gave roughly 3 recovered TCR RNA copies per cell versus around 10 by digital PCR, implying around 30% capture efficiency. Spiked-in Jurkat TCR RNA equivalent to a single cell was reported to be detectable even among one million naive CD8 T cells. Identical TCR molecules sharing a barcode could cause highly expanded clone sizes to be underestimated. In CMV-specific effector cells, over 98% of molecules were held by clones above 20 RNA copies, whereas under 1% of molecules were held by such clones in naive cells.

Looking up the germline V gene yields CDR1 SGHDT and CDR2 YYEEEE. V is pared back by 4 bases and J by 6 bases, with 14 bases lying between the germline termini. Inclusive of the bounding cysteine and phenylalanine, the CDR3 is 13 residues long. The only DNA kept is the CDR3, 39 bases in frame from the first base. Libraries of naive CD8 T cells were built from around 20,000 to 1,000,000 sorted cells, with 10%, 30% or 50% of the purified RNA used. On a BD FACSAria II, naive CD8 T cells were FACS-sorted as CD8+CD4-CCR7+CD45RA+ and collected into RLT Plus buffer. To test detection sensitivity, Jurkat RNA equal to ten TCR copies was added to samples of about 17,000-1,100,000 naive CD8 T cells. CD8 T cells were enriched using RosetteSep CD8+ T Cell Enrichment Cocktail and Ficoll-Paque, and the enriched cells then underwent ACK red cell lysis.

The sample consisted of naive CD8+ T cells from blood, with Jurkat cell RNA spiked in. What this sample's cell subset or site label stands for: FACS-sorted CD8+CD4-CCR7+CD45RA+ naive T cells. This clonotype originated in a human donor in good health. Some libraries in this study had Jurkat cell RNA spiked in. The V and J genes are TRBV5-6 and TRBJ2-7; no D segment can be confidently identified. The CDR3 amino acid sequence is: CASSPASGVEQYF. The nucleotides are TGTGCCAGCAGCCCGGCCTCGGGCGTCGAGCAGTACTTC.